This T cell receptor (beta chain) was sequenced during a study of blood T cells in healthy people across ages. V dropped 5 bases and J dropped 6; count of bases not matched to a gene: 9. This CDR3 has 18 residues. Germline V gene data show CDR1 as SEHNR and CDR2 as FQNEAQ (reference sequence). Ranging in age from about 6 to 95, the donors were healthy Caucasian individuals from Russia. Using a J-beta primer mix together with a sample-barcoded 5' primer, a second PCR was run for roughly 6 to 11 cycles. TCRdb re-derived calls from the 5' RACE reads in MiXCR, one entry per CDR3 protein. The sample shows about a million distinct CDR3 sequences, 51% of them seen only once.

What was sequenced was blood. The receptor was isolated from a woman in her fifties or sixties in good health. The chain joins TRBV7-9 to TRBJ2-2; 16 positions match TRBD2. The CDR3 spells CASSPGLAGGIKSGELFF. The CDR3 DNA reads TGTGCCAGCAGCCCGGGACTAGCGGGAGGGATCAAGTCCGGGGAGCTGTTTTTT.